This TCR beta chain was captured by sequencing in a study of T cell responses to AZD1222 COVID-19 vaccine. Study conclusions and caveats: Breadth and depth of Spike-specific TCRs rose after two AZD1222 doses.

Trimming left V 0 bases short and J 1 base short, with 13 bases between. The germline CDR1 and CDR2 sequences are SGHNT and YYREEE (reference sequence). The CDR3 sequence is 16 residues long. Comment on this clone: The antigen remains undetermined.

The protocol was immunoSEQ multiplex PCR, while the TCRdb copy is restricted to in-frame clones and leaves out a portion. In the table there are about 120,000 clones, roughly 90% of which are singletons. Sequencing used peripheral blood, obtained on day 0 of AZD1222 vaccination. The TCR sequence derives from an adult in good health. This chain links TRBV5-4 with TRBJ1-1; possible D gene TRBD1, 6 bases. The CDR3 nucleotides are TGTGCCAGCAGCTTGGAACAGGGAAGCAGGAACACTGAAGCTTTCTTT. Its protein product is CASSLEQGSRNTEAFF.